A single sample gave rise to the 30 T cell receptor beta chains below, sequenced in a study of CD8 T cells in Susac syndrome. cDNA came from about 0.5 to 1 ug RNA primed by random hexamers. TCRdb re-called the immunoSEQ multiplex PCR reads through MiXCR, storing one row per CDR3 protein. Here the sample spans under 85,000 distinct CDR3 sequences, around 95% being singletons. The sequenced material came from CD8+ T cells from PBMCs. These receptors came from a human donor with multiple sclerosis.

In this sample, this clonotype turned up once. V and J are TRBV3-1 and TRBJ2-5; tentatively, D is TRBD2 (5 bases). Between the trimmed V and J ends, which lost 1 base and 2 bases, there was a span of 11 bases. CDR1 is LGHDT and CDR2 is YNNKEL in the germline V gene (reference sequence). The CDR3 length is 15 residues. CDR3: CASSQVITGQETQYF. The CDR3 DNA sequence: TGTGCCAGCAGCCAAGTTATTACGGGACAAGAGACCCAGTACTTC.

This sequence joins TRBV25-1 and TRBJ2-7; 7 bases are a match to TRBD2. Unmatched junction bases numbered 7, after V lost 3 bases and J lost 2 bases. The CDR3 is made up of 15 amino acids. Germline assignment: CDR1 MGHDK and CDR2 SYGVNS. The CDR3 DNA reads as TGTGCCAGCAGTGACCGGGAGGCCGCCGCCTACGAGCAGTACTTC. Translation: CASSDREAAAYEQYF.

The count of this clonotype is one. The chain recombines TRBV20-1 with TRBJ1-5; no reliable D call. The CDR3 has 15 residues. Per the germline V gene, CDR1 is DFQATT and CDR2 is SNEGSKA (reference sequence). Trimming took 6 bases from V and 8 from J, leaving 23 bases between them. CDR3 nucleotide sequence: TGCAGTGCCGCCCCTTTCTCGGGGAGTCGGGAGCCCCAGCATTTT. Protein product: CSAAPFSGSREPQHF.

The V gene is TRBV6-5, the J gene TRBJ1-5, with D tentatively TRBD1 (5 bases). The CDR3 is made up of 14 amino acids. Germline CDR1 and CDR2: MNHEY and SVGAGI. Trimming took 5 bases from V and 8 from J, leaving 16 bases between them. CDR3: CASSGNQGLEPQHF. CDR3 DNA sequence: TGTGCCAGCAGTGGAAATCAGGGTTTGGAGCCCCAGCATTTT.

V gene TRBV6-5 combines with J gene TRBJ1-2, with TRBD1 matching over 9 bases. Germline CDR1 and CDR2: MNHEY and SVGAGI. There are 14 residues in the CDR3. V was clipped by 2 bases and J by 4 bases; unmatched bases: 2. CDR3 nucleotide sequence: TGTGCCAGCAGTTACGGGACAGGGCCCTATGGCTACACCTTC. This encodes CASSYGTGPYGYTF.

The chain links TRBV27 to TRBJ2-7, with a tentative D call TRBD2 (5 bases). V was pared by 7 bases and J by 6 bases, with 10 bases between. Germline CDR1 and CDR2: MNHEY and SMNVEV (reference sequence). The CDR3 runs 11 residues. The CDR3 nucleotides are TGTGCCAGCAAGTTTGGAGGCGAGCAGTACTTC. Residues: CASKFGGEQYF.

This CDR3 reads CAWSLLESSYNEQFF. CDR3 DNA: TGTGCCTGGAGTCTCCTAGAAAGCTCCTACAATGAGCAGTTCTTC. The chain couples TRBV30 to TRBJ2-1; D is ambiguous. V lost 2 bases to trimming and J lost 0 bases, with 11 bases between them. The germline V gene encodes CDR1 GTSNPN and CDR2 SVGIG (reference sequence). This CDR3 comprises 15 residues.

The chain uses TRBV15 and TRBJ1-5; D is unresolved. CDR1 and CDR2 from the germline V gene are LNHNV and YYDKDF (reference sequence). Trimming left V 0 bases short and J 0 bases short, with 3 bases between. This CDR3 comprises 14 residues. The CDR3 sequence: CATSRELSNQPQHF. As DNA, the CDR3 is TGTGCCACCAGCAGAGAACTTAGCAATCAGCCCCAGCATTTT.

The chain joins TRBV20-1 to TRBJ2-3, with TRBD2 as a possible D gene (6 bases). V lost 1 base and J lost 4, with 21 bases in between. This CDR3 has 17 amino acids. Per the germline V gene, CDR1 is DFQATT and CDR2 is SNEGSKA (reference sequence). CDR3 loop: CSARARRPGRIPDTQYF. As DNA, the CDR3 is TGCAGTGCTAGAGCTCGACGCCCAGGGAGGATTCCAGATACGCAGTATTTT.

The genes are TRBV20-1 and TRBJ2-7; a weak D match, TRBD1 (6 bases). Trimming removed 5 bases from V and 6 bases from J, with 20 bases in between. The CDR3 consists of 14 residues. Germline values: CDR1 DFQATT, CDR2 SNEGSKA (reference sequence). The DNA of the CDR3 is TGCAGTGCTCACTTGGGACACTCCTTGTCCGAGCAGTACTTC. Residues: CSAHLGHSLSEQYF.

This chain joins TRBV7-2 and TRBJ2-1; no reliable D call. Germline V gives CDR1 SGHTA, CDR2 FQGNSA. The CDR3 is 13 residues long. V was cut by 1 base and J by 7 bases, with 8 bases left in between. CDR3 sequence (DNA): TGTGCCAGCAGCTTAGGCGGAGCGAATGAGCAGTTCTTC. Translated, it gives CASSLGGANEQFF.

The V call is TRBV29-1, the J call TRBJ2-1, with 9 positions matching TRBD2. Germline values: CDR1 SQVTM, CDR2 ANQGSEA. After removal of 1 base from V and 7 bases from J, the junction contained 8 bases not matched to a gene. This CDR3 is 15 amino acids long. Here the CDR3 reads CSVEVGTSLINEQFF. In DNA, the CDR3 is TGCAGCGTTGAAGTAGGGACTAGCCTGATTAATGAGCAGTTCTTC.

The chain employs TRBV5-6 and TRBJ2-1; 11 bases are a match to TRBD1. Germline lookup yields CDR1 SGHDT and CDR2 YYEEEE. Germline trimming cut 4 bases from V and 6 bases from J; bases unmatched to any gene: 6. This CDR3 comprises 15 residues. CDR3 nucleotides: TGTGCCAGCAGCCCGGCGGGGACAGGGGGCAATGAGCAGTTCTTC. Its protein product is CASSPAGTGGNEQFF.

The V call is TRBV4-1, the J call TRBJ2-7, with D perhaps being TRBD1 or TRBD2 (5 bases each). This CDR3 contains 13 residues. Germline V gives CDR1 MGHRA, CDR2 YSYEKL. Trimming took off 3 bases at V and 6 bases at J, with 12 bases between the two ends. CDR3 in amino acids: CASSQGRQLEQYF. As DNA, the CDR3 is TGCGCCAGCAGCCAGGGGAGACAGCTCGAGCAGTACTTC.

The CDR3: CSVDLEFRTDTQYF. The CDR3 bases are TGCAGCGTTGATCTGGAGTTTCGCACAGATACGCAGTATTTT. This chain joins TRBV29-1 and TRBJ2-3; no clear D. V lost 3 bases, J lost 1 base, and 11 bases lay in between. This CDR3 has 14 residues. CDR1 is SQVTM and CDR2 is ANQGSEA in the germline V gene.

The chain recombines TRBV28 with TRBJ1-1, with D perhaps matching TRBD1 (5 bases). The germline V and J ends were trimmed by 6 bases and 0 bases, with 14 bases remaining between them. The CDR3 extends over 15 amino acids. CDR1 and CDR2 from the germline V gene are MDHEN and SYDVKM. CDR3 loop: CASSTVGALNTEAFF. CDR3 DNA: TGTGCCAGCAGCACGGTCGGGGCCTTGAACACTGAAGCTTTCTTT. Supplemented by reference TRBV28 and TRBJ1-1, the full variable domain reads DVKVTQSSRYLVKRTGEKVFLECVQDMDHENMFWYRQDPGLGLRLIYFSYDVKMKEKGDIPEGYSVSREKKERFSLILESASTNQTSMYLCASSTVGALNTEAFFGQGTRLTVV.

V is TRBV9 and J is TRBJ2-3, with D perhaps TRBD2 (6 bases). The CDR3 is 13 amino acids. CDR1 SGDLS and CDR2 YYNGEE come from the germline V gene. V was pared by 3 bases and J by 6 bases, with 11 bases between. The CDR3 protein is CASSGGGADTQYF. The CDR3 bases are TGTGCCAGCAGCGGGGGCGGGGCCGATACGCAGTATTTT.

The chain couples TRBV4-3 to TRBJ2-2, with D perhaps TRBD1 (6 bases). Trimming left V 1 base short and J 4 bases short, with 7 bases between. CDR3 length: 14 residues. Germline assignment: CDR1 LGHNA and CDR2 YSLEER. The CDR3 loop is CASSQVGGTGELFF. The CDR3 DNA follows: TGCGCCAGCAGCCAAGTAGGGGGCACCGGGGAGCTGTTTTTT.

The chain links TRBV7-9 to TRBJ2-5; the D is unclear. V shed 5 bases and J shed 1 base, with 11 bases lying between them. CDR3 length: 14 residues. CDR1 is SEHNR, CDR2 FQNEAQ, per germline (reference sequence). The DNA for the CDR3 is TGTGCCAGCAGCCCTGGGGAACCCCAAGAGACCCAGTACTTC. This codes for CASSPGEPQETQYF.

The genes are TRBV20-1 and TRBJ2-3; no definite D call. CDR3 size: 13 residues. Germline V gives CDR1 DFQATT, CDR2 SNEGSKA (reference sequence). V dropped 3 bases and J dropped 7 bases, with 14 bases sitting between them. The CDR3 loop reads CSARDPPAHTQYF. The CDR3 DNA follows: TGCAGTGCTAGGGACCCGCCAGCACATACGCAGTATTTT.

The chain uses TRBV20-1 and TRBJ2-7; 11 nucleotides agree with TRBD2. CDR1 and CDR2 (germline): DFQATT, SNEGSKA (reference sequence). J gave up 4 bases and V 4 bases, and 9 bases lay outside the gene matches. The CDR3 consists of 15 residues. CDR3 sequence: CSAKQGGTSGYEQYF. The CDR3 nucleotides are TGCAGTGCTAAACAAGGCGGGACTAGCGGTTACGAGCAGTACTTC.

This chain joins TRBV29-1 and TRBJ1-2; the D is unclear. The length of the CDR3 is 11 residues. V was clipped by 2 bases and J by 7 bases, with 8 bases between them. Per the germline V gene, CDR1 is SQVTM and CDR2 is ANQGSEA. The CDR3 protein is CSVETEGGYTF. Here the CDR3 DNA reads TGCAGCGTTGAAACCGAGGGTGGCTACACCTTC.

This rearrangement joins TRBV27 to TRBJ2-7; no definite D call. The CDR3 is made up of 12 amino acids. In germline, CDR1 is MNHEY, CDR2 SMNVEV (reference sequence). With 6 bases removed from V and 3 bases from J, the gap between germline ends came to 9 bases. CDR3 in amino acids: CASSSLGYEQYF. CDR3 nucleotides: TGTGCCAGCAGCTCCCTAGGCTACGAGCAGTACTTC.

The J gene is TRBJ2-3, the V gene TRBV29-1; 7 bases agree with TRBD2. The junction had 6 bases not matched to a gene; V was cut back by 3 bases and J by 3 bases. The CDR3 has 14 residues. CDR1 SQVTM and CDR2 ANQGSEA come from the germline V gene. CDR3 region: CSVEPGGATDTQYF. DNA for the CDR3: TGCAGCGTTGAGCCGGGGGGTGCAACAGATACGCAGTATTTT.

The chain has TRBV12-3 or TRBV12-4 and TRBJ2-3; 12 bases fit TRBD2. Unmatched junction bases numbered 25, after V lost 6 bases and J lost 6 bases. This CDR3 has 21 residues. The CDR3 spells CASRDSGKRELAGGEPDTQYF. CDR3 nucleotide sequence: TGTGCCAGCAGGGACAGCGGGAAGAGAGAGCTAGCGGGAGGGGAACCCGATACGCAGTATTTT.

The chain has TRBV7-9 and TRBJ1-5; D remains ambiguous. Between the trimmed V and J ends, which lost 5 bases and 9 bases, there was a span of 8 bases. This CDR3 contains 11 residues. Germline V gives CDR1 SEHNR, CDR2 FQNEAQ (reference sequence). The CDR3 reads CASSGSGPQHF. The CDR3 bases are TGTGCCAGCAGCGGTTCAGGGCCCCAGCATTTT.

The genes are TRBV6-5 and TRBJ2-7; 7 nucleotides line up with TRBD2. The germline V gene has CDR1 MNHEY and CDR2 SVGAGI. The CDR3 runs 14 residues. Trimming at V came to 4 bases and at J to 7 bases, leaving 10 bases not matched to a gene. DNA of the CDR3: TGTGCCAGCAGTTCCGGGACTATCGCGGGAGAGCAGTACTTC. Amino acid sequence: CASSSGTIAGEQYF.

The gene calls are TRBV9 and TRBJ2-3, with 10 bases lining up with TRBD2. The trim removed 0 bases at V and 6 bases at J, leaving 10 bases unmatched. Germline lookup yields CDR1 SGDLS and CDR2 YYNGEE. This CDR3 is built from 17 residues. This chain's CDR3 is CASSVASGRAVIDTQYF. CDR3 bases: TGTGCCAGCAGCGTAGCCAGCGGGAGGGCCGTCATCGATACGCAGTATTTT. The full variable domain, in which reference TRBV9 and TRBJ2-3 provide the parts outside the CDR3, is DSGVTQTPKHLITATGQRVTLRCSPRSGDLSVYWYQQSLDQGLQFLIQYYNGEERAKGNILERFSAQQFPDLHSELNLSSLELGDSALYFCASSVASGRAVIDTQYFGPGTRLTVL.

The CDR3 loop reads CASSPIFLSGSSYEQYF. CDR3 sequence (DNA): TGTGCCAGCAGTCCAATATTCCTTAGCGGCAGCTCCTACGAGCAGTACTTC. J is TRBJ2-7 and V is TRBV28; TRBD2 might be the D (6 bases). The germline V gene encodes CDR1 MDHEN and CDR2 SYDVKM. V lost 5 bases and J 0 bases, leaving 20 bases between the germline ends. The CDR3 has 17 residues.

CDR3 residues: CASSFGGSTEAFF. The CDR3, as DNA: TGTGCCAGCAGCTTCGGGGGGTCCACTGAAGCTTTCTTT. J is TRBJ1-1 and V is TRBV13; tentatively, D is TRBD1 (5 bases). Germline V lookup: CDR1 PRHDT, CDR2 FYEKMQ (reference sequence). Deletions cut 3 bases from V and 4 bases from J, with 9 bases between. This CDR3 region has 13 residues.